The present entry profiles one T cell receptor beta chain with its context. This sample was taken from a study of blood T cell repertoires in COVID-19. The wider study: The United States, Italy and Spain were the sources of the acute and convalescent COVID-19 samples.

This CDR3 comprises 17 residues. Trimming took 5 bases from V and 6 from J, leaving 23 bases between them. Germline V gives CDR1 SGHTA, CDR2 FQGNSA. Method: immunoSEQ multiplex PCR; TCRdb's copy keeps in-frame clones and lacks some. The table records fewer than 300,000 clones, approximately 85% of them present only once. The TCR sequence derives from a human donor in a cohort sampled during active COVID-19. The chain carries TRBV7-2 and TRBJ2-4, with D possibly being TRBD2 (7 bases). Sequenced material: peripheral blood. The CDR3 sequence is CASSQAGAASGLNIQYF. The CDR3 DNA sequence: TGTGCCAGCAGCCAGGCGGGGGCGGCTAGCGGACTAAACATTCAGTACTTC.